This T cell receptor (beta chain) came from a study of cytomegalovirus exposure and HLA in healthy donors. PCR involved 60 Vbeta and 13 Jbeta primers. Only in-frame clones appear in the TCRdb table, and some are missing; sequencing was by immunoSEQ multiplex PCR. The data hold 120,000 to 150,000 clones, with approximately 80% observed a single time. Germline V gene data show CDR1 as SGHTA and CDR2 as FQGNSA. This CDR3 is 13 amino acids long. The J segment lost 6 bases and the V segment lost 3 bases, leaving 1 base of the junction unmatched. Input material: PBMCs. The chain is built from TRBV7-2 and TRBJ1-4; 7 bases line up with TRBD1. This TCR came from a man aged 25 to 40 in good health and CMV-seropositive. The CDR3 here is CASSFTGDEKLFF. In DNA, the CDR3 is TGTGCCAGCAGCTTCACAGGGGATGAAAAACTGTTTTTT.